This TCR beta chain was sequenced in a study of blood T cells in healthy people across ages. Study-level points and caveats: Because donor CMV status was unknown, expanded clonotype changes were possibly confounded. The study could not conclusively compare naive and antigen-experienced cells, given its unsorted PBMCs.

The sample holds many counts of this clonotype. Its antigen is unknown. Germline V lookup: CDR1 ENHRY, CDR2 SYGVKD. V was trimmed by 2 bases and J by 1 base, leaving 5 bases between them. The CDR3 has 13 residues. Investigators took approximately 9.4 milliliters of peripheral blood from every donor. The second PCR ran about 6 to 12 cycles with a sample-barcoded 5' primer and J-beta primers. TCRdb independently ran MiXCR on the 5' RACE reads; one entry per CDR3 protein. The sample lists around 900,000 distinct CDR3 sequences; 29% were seen once. Material: blood. The receptor was isolated from an elderly woman in good health. V is TRBV10-3 and J is TRBJ1-2, with D uncertain. CDR3 in amino acids: CAISEGYNYGYTF. DNA for the CDR3: TGTGCCATCAGTGAGGGGTATAACTATGGCTACACCTTC.